This T cell receptor (beta chain) is from a study of identical twins. This clonotype was seen only a few times. Its cognate antigen is unknown. Study results and limitations: Among monozygotic twins, out-of-frame TCR alpha sharing exceeded what models predicted.

TCRdb re-analysed the 5' RACE reads in MiXCR, keeping a single row per CDR3 protein. The sample lists about 490,000 distinct CDR3 sequences, approximately 14% occurring once. Separately, the same data were catalogued under a study of yellow fever vaccine responses in identical twins.

Sequenced material: CD4+ T cells sorted from blood. The sequence was obtained from a woman between 18 and 29 years old in good health.

CDR3 in DNA: TGTGCCAGCAGTGAAGCGTCGGACCGAAAGCAGTTCTTC. Its protein product is CASSEASDRKQFF. The chain combines TRBV6-1 with TRBJ2-1; D remains unclear. Germline V gene lookup returns CDR1 MNHNS and CDR2 SASEGT. Trimming removed 0 bases from V and 11 bases from J, with 11 bases in between. The CDR3 totals 13 residues.